This T cell receptor beta chain is from a study of T cells expressing NK-cell markers. Study context: All TCR beta repertoires analysed originated from sorted CD3+CD56+NKG2C+, CD3+CD56+NKG2C- and CD3+CD56-NKG2C+ T cells. One of the eight sequenced donors was seronegative, whereas the other seven were HCMV-seropositive.

Each CDR3 protein gets one entry in TCRdb, which reprocessed the 5' RACE reads and gives no DNA. This table holds about 260,000 distinct CDR3 sequences. The CDR3 has 14 amino acids. Germline V lookup: CDR1 SEHNR, CDR2 FQNEAQ (reference sequence). J is TRBJ2-1 and V is TRBV7-9; there is no DNA to check the TCRdb D call of TRBD1. Sequenced: blood T cells: a sorted CD56 or NKG2C T cell subset, CD4+ or CD8+ T cells, or bulk PBMC T cells (not recorded which). This sequence was found in a man aged 18-30 years in good health. This chain's CDR3 is CASSSGGDHNEQFF.